The 6 T cell receptor beta chains in this list originate from one sample, sequenced in a study of shared T cell receptors in the human thymus. Clones were read by immunoSEQ multiplex PCR, and TCRdb kept only the in-frame ones, dropping some. This repertoire shows around 340,000 clones, just under 95% found once; its top ten account for 0.02%. The source material was thymocytes. The receptors come from a human donor.

The J gene is TRBJ2-1, the V gene TRBV20-1; no firm D call. The CDR3 loop spans 11 amino acids. CDR1 is DFQATT and CDR2 is SNEGSKA in the germline V gene (reference sequence). V lost 6 bases and J lost 5, with 8 bases in between. The CDR3 loop is CSAGSDNEQFF. The CDR3 coding sequence is TGCAGTGCGGGTTCGGACAATGAGCAGTTCTTC.

The chain has TRBV29-1 and TRBJ2-2; TRBD2 agrees at 9 bases. The CDR3 totals 15 residues. The V segment lost 2 bases and the J segment 4 bases; nucleotides outside the gene matches: 5. Germline CDR1 is SQVTM and CDR2 is ANQGSEA. CDR3: CSVELAGWGTGELFF. In DNA form, the CDR3 reads TGCAGCGTTGAACTAGCGGGATGGGGCACCGGGGAGCTGTTTTTT.

V usage is TRBV5-1 and J usage is TRBJ2-7; TRBD2 agrees at 9 bases. J was trimmed by 6 bases and V by 3 bases; bases with no gene match: 19. The CDR3 is made up of 18 amino acids. From germline, CDR1 is SGHRS and CDR2 YFSETQ. CDR3 sequence (DNA): TGCGCCAGCAGCTCGAGGGGGATAACTAGCGGGCGGCCGGGCGAGCAGTACTTC. Encoded protein: CASSSRGITSGRPGEQYF.

The chain is built from TRBV10-1 and TRBJ2-2; no clear D. The germline V and J ends were trimmed by 3 bases and 6 bases, with 2 bases remaining between them. Germline CDR1 WNHNN, CDR2 SYGVQD (reference sequence). This CDR3 contains 11 residues. CDR3 amino acids: CASSDAGELFF. As DNA, the CDR3 is TGCGCCAGCAGTGATGCCGGGGAGCTGTTTTTT.

This chain joins TRBV2 and TRBJ2-2, with TRBD1 matching over 9 bases. The CDR3 runs to 15 residues. Germline CDR1 and CDR2: SNHLY and FYNNEI. The V and J ends lost 7 bases and 0 bases, in that order; junction bases with no gene match: 3. The CDR3 spells CASKGQGTNTGELFF. CDR3 sequence (DNA): TGTGCCAGCAAGGGACAGGGAACGAACACCGGGGAGCTGTTTTTT.

The chain uses TRBV7-9 and TRBJ2-5; D may be TRBD1 (6 bases). The CDR3 is made up of 15 amino acids. Between the trimmed V and J ends, which lost 6 bases and 6 bases, there was a span of 20 bases. CDR1 is SEHNR and CDR2 is FQNEAQ in the germline V gene (reference sequence). The CDR3 DNA sequence: TGTGCCAGCAGATCACCCCAGGGGAAGGAAAAGACCCAGTACTTC. Translating gives CASRSPQGKEKTQYF.